This T cell receptor beta chain was captured in a study of chemoradiotherapy in HPV16-positive cancers. Details on this clone: Its specificity is not known.

Produced via immunoSEQ multiplex PCR; TCRdb's table is partial and in-frame only. The data show about 1,800 clones, approximately 90% seen once. Repeated repertoire sampling spanned the course of chemoradiotherapy. General study results and limits: For HPV16-positive patients, expanding HPV-responsive T cells associated with longer recurrence-free survival. Candidate HPV-specific clones and E7-related TCR motifs grew in tumor during treatment.

This TCR was recovered from a human donor with HPV-associated anogenital cancer. This material consisted of tumor tissue, taken from a patient who underwent chemoradiotherapy.

The CDR3 region is CSVRLAGGYNEQFF. CDR3 sequence (DNA): TGCAGCGTTCGGCTAGCGGGGGGCTACAATGAGCAGTTCTTC. The V and J genes are TRBV29-1 and TRBJ2-1; TRBD2 aligns across 11 bases. The V segment lost 5 bases and the J segment 3 bases; nucleotides outside the gene matches: 3. The CDR3 is 14 residues long. CDR1 SQVTM and CDR2 ANQGSEA come from the germline V gene.